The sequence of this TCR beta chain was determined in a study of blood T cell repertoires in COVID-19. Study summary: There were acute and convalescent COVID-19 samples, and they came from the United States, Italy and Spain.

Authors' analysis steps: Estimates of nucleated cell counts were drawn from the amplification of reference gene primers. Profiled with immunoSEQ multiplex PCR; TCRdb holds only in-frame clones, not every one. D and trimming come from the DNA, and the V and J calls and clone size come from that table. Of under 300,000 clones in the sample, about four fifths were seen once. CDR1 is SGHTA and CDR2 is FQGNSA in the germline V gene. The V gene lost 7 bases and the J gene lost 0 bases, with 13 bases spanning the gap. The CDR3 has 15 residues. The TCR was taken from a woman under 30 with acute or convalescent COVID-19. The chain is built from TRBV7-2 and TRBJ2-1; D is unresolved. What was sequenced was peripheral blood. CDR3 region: CASTSRGVSYNEQFF. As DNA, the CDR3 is TGTGCCAGCACCTCCCGCGGTGTCTCCTACAATGAGCAGTTCTTC.